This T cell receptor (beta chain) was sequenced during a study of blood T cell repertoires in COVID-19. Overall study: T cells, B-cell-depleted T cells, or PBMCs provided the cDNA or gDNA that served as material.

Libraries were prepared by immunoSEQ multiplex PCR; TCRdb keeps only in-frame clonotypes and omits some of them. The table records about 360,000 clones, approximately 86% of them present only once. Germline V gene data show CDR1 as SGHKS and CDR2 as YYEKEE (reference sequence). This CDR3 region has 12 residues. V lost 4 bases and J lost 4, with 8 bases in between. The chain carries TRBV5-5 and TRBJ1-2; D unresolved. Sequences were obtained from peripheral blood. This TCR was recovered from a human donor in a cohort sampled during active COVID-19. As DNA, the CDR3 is TGTGCCAGCAGCCTGGAACTCTATGGCTACACCTTC. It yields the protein CASSLELYGYTF.